This T cell receptor (beta chain) was recovered during a study of blood T cell repertoires in COVID-19. Across the whole study: The study drew acute and convalescent COVID-19 samples from the United States, Italy and Spain.

Germline assignment: CDR1 SGDLS and CDR2 YYNGEE. The CDR3 runs to 16 residues. After removal of 3 bases from V and 4 bases from J, the junction contained 9 bases not matched to a gene. Original processing methods: Reference gene primer amplification yielded estimated nucleated cell counts. Some clones are missing from TCRdb's copy, which holds only in-frame ones; the method was immunoSEQ multiplex PCR. V and J calls and clone size are copied from that table; D and trimming were computed from the DNA. The sample contains roughly 20,000 clones, over 85% of which appear only once. V and J are TRBV9 and TRBJ2-2; 7 nucleotides align to TRBD2. The sequence came from a woman aged 45-59 years with active COVID-19. The material sequenced was peripheral blood. The CDR3 nucleotides read TGTGCCAGCAGCGCCGTAGGAGGGAGGGGCACCGGGGAGCTGTTTTTT. This sequence encodes CASSAVGGRGTGELFF.